The clone carrying this TCR beta chain was recorded only once. This sample was included in a study of blood T cell repertoires in COVID-19. About the research overall: Researchers got acute and convalescent COVID-19 samples from the United States, Italy and Spain. Sources were T cells, B-cell-depleted T cells, or PBMCs; the material itself was cDNA or gDNA.

Methods used by the authors: Reference gene primer amplification yielded estimated nucleated cell counts. The repertoire was sequenced with immunoSEQ multiplex PCR; TCRdb's copy has only in-frame clones and lacks some. The V and J calls and clone size come from that table; D and trimming were worked out from the DNA. The top ten clones hold 1.5% to 2% of a sample with about 320,000 clones, more than 75% of them seen once. Germline assignment: CDR1 MGHDK and CDR2 SYGVNS. The length of the CDR3 is 14 residues. Trimming cost V 8 bases and J 2 bases; bases outside gene matches: 7. The chain has TRBV25-1 and TRBJ2-7; 9 positions agree with TRBD2. Sequenced input: peripheral blood. This receptor was obtained from a woman in her forties or fifties with acute or convalescent COVID-19. CDR3 DNA: TGTGCCAGCGCGATGGGACTAGCCCCCTACGAGCAGTACTTC. Amino acid sequence: CASAMGLAPYEQYF.